A single TCR beta chain is shown here with its context. Its target is not known. This record belongs to a study of cytomegalovirus exposure and HLA in healthy donors. Overall study findings and caveats: What a later analysis showed was that several of the most significant clusters appeared linked to common viral pathogens. The authors considered a cluster of highly shared sequence variants likely to be a sequencing artifact. For most subjects, TCR beta sequences were reported to predict HLA-A and HLA-B alleles with accuracy.

Germline loops: CDR1 SGHRS, CDR2 YFSETQ. The length of the CDR3 is 15 residues. V lost 0 bases to trimming and J lost 4 bases, with 13 bases between them. The PCR made use of 60 Vbeta and 13 Jbeta primers. The assay was immunoSEQ multiplex PCR, and TCRdb's table has in-frame clones only and misses some. The data contain about 160,000 clones, around 77% of them seen just once; the ten biggest clones take up roughly 3.5%. What was sequenced was PBMCs. This sequence joins TRBV5-1 and TRBJ1-1; D is ambiguous. The sequence was collected from a young man in good health and CMV-seropositive. The CDR3 spells CASSLVAASGTEAFF. As DNA, the CDR3 is TGCGCCAGCAGCTTGGTTGCTGCATCGGGCACTGAAGCTTTCTTT. Full variable domain (missing parts from reference TRBV5-1 and TRBJ1-1): KAGVTQTPRYLIKTRGQQVTLSCSPISGHRSVSWYQQTPGQGLQFLFEYFSETQRNKGNFPGRFSGRQFSNSRSEMNVSTLELGDSALYLCASSLVAASGTEAFFGQGTRLTVV.